Included here is one T cell receptor (beta chain) sequence, with context. The data are from a study of cytomegalovirus exposure and HLA in healthy donors. PCR was performed using 60 Vbeta and 13 Jbeta primers. Assay used: immunoSEQ multiplex PCR; TCRdb lists only in-frame clones, some missing. This table holds 120,000 or so clones, 76% found once. The CDR3 has 15 amino acids. V was clipped by 4 bases and J by 0 bases, with 10 bases between them. The germline V gene encodes CDR1 MDHEN and CDR2 SYDVKM. This TCR was recovered from a man aged 25 to 40 in good health and CMV-seropositive. The material sequenced was PBMCs. This chain connects TRBV28 to TRBJ1-5, with D uncertain. The CDR3 nucleotides are TGTGCCAGCAGTTGGGCAGACTATAGCAATCAGCCCCAGCATTTT. Translated, it gives CASSWADYSNQPQHF.